This T cell receptor (beta chain) is from a study of cytomegalovirus exposure and HLA in healthy donors. Whole-study results and caveats: Certain sequence variants were highly shared and formed a cluster, and this cluster was likely a sequencing artifact.

PCR used 60 Vbeta primers and 13 Jbeta primers. The assay was immunoSEQ multiplex PCR, and TCRdb's table has in-frame clones only and misses some. This table has roughly 44,000 clones, 81% appearing once. Unmatched junction bases numbered 10, after V lost 10 bases and J lost 6 bases. CDR3 size: 13 residues. From germline, CDR1 is MNHEY and CDR2 SVGAGI. In regard to this clone: Antigen unknown.

The sequence derives from a man in his fifties in good health and CMV-seronegative. The sequenced sample was PBMCs. The rearrangement joins TRBV6-5 to TRBJ1-1; TRBD1 agrees at 8 bases. In DNA form, the CDR3 reads TGTGCCATAAAGCAGGGGGCCGGGGCTGAAGCTTTCTTT. Translating gives CAIKQGAGAEAFF.